A single sample gave rise to the 26 T cell receptor beta chains below, sequenced in a study of blood T cell repertoires in COVID-19. The assay was immunoSEQ multiplex PCR, and TCRdb's table has in-frame clones only and misses some. The table records about 110,000 clones, 71% of them present only once. Sequencing was done on a sample of peripheral blood. These receptors were taken from a human donor with acute or convalescent COVID-19. The donor label of this sample is uncertain.

This clone was found a few times. This rearrangement joins TRBV25-1 to TRBJ2-3; D may be TRBD1 (5 bases). The germline V gene encodes CDR1 MGHDK and CDR2 SYGVNS. The length of the CDR3 is 10 residues. The germline V and J ends were trimmed by 8 bases and 12 bases, with 12 bases remaining between them. The CDR3 reads CASGAAAQYF. DNA of the CDR3: TGTGCCAGCGGGGCAGCTGCACAGTATTTT.

V gene TRBV2 combines with J gene TRBJ2-1; D might be TRBD1 (6 bases). Looked up from germline, CDR1 is SNHLY and CDR2 is FYNNEI. V was clipped by 6 bases and J by 7 bases, with 19 bases between them. The CDR3 totals 15 residues. Written as DNA, the CDR3 is TGTGCCAGCAGCCCCGCGCTGACAGGAGAAAATGAGCAGTTCTTC. Its translation is CASSPALTGENEQFF.

The CDR3 DNA is TGTGCCAGTCGACAGGCTCTTAGCAATCAGCCCCAGCATTTT. Amino acids: CASRQALSNQPQHF. V is TRBV19 and J is TRBJ1-5; tentatively, D is TRBD1 (6 bases). The germline gives CDR1 LNHDA, CDR2 SQIVND (reference sequence). V gave up 8 bases and J gave up 0 bases, with 11 bases separating them. This CDR3 has 14 amino acids. The variable domain in full, completed from reference TRBV19 and TRBJ1-5, reads DGGITQSPKYLFRKEGQNVTLSCEQNLNHDAMYWYRQDPGQGLRLIYYSQIVNDFQKGDIAEGYSVSREKKESFPLTVTSAQKNPTAFYLCASRQALSNQPQHFGDGTRLSIL.

The chain employs TRBV6-6 and TRBJ2-1, with D possibly matching TRBD1 (7 bases). The CDR3 covers 14 residues. With 4 bases removed from V and 8 bases from J, the gap between germline ends came to 15 bases. The germline V gene has CDR1 MNHNY and CDR2 SVGAGI (reference sequence). DNA for the CDR3: TGTGCCAGCAGTTCTCACGACAGGGACTATGAGCAGTTCTTC. Translating it yields CASSSHDRDYEQFF.

This clone was detected a few times. This chain connects TRBV7-2 to TRBJ2-1; TRBD1 agrees at 7 bases. The germline gives CDR1 SGHTA, CDR2 FQGNSA. V lost 5 bases, J lost 7 bases, and 11 bases stayed unmatched. The CDR3 is 15 amino acids. CDR3 protein: CASSTRQGWANEQFF. For the CDR3, the DNA is TGTGCCAGCAGCACCCGACAGGGTTGGGCAAATGAGCAGTTCTTC.

V gene TRBV5-4 combines with J gene TRBJ2-1, with D maybe TRBD1 (5 bases). Trimming removed 4 bases at V and 4 bases at J, with 9 bases between. This CDR3 spans 13 amino acids. Germline CDR1 SGHNT, CDR2 YYREEE (reference sequence). The CDR3: CASSRQGYNEQFF. Written as DNA, the CDR3 is TGTGCCAGCAGCCGCCAGGGATACAATGAGCAGTTCTTC.

The J gene is TRBJ2-7, the V gene TRBV28, with 7 bases that match TRBD1. The CDR3 length is 15 residues. Germline CDR1 and CDR2: MDHEN and SYDVKM. V shed 2 bases and J 6 bases; nucleotides not matched to a gene: 10. Written as DNA, the CDR3 is TGTGCCAGCAGTTTACGAGGGGGCCATTTAGGCGAGCAGTACTTC. This codes for CASSLRGGHLGEQYF.

This chain connects TRBV7-9 to TRBJ2-1; 9 nucleotides match TRBD2. The CDR3 sequence is 15 residues long. J was trimmed by 7 bases and V by 3 bases; bases with no gene match: 7. The germline CDR1 and CDR2 sequences are SEHNR and FQNEAQ (reference sequence). The DNA for the CDR3 is TGTGCCAGCAGCTTTATCCAGACTAGCGGTAATGAGCAGTTCTTC. It encodes CASSFIQTSGNEQFF.

This chain's CDR3 is CASRPQGAQDQPQHF. CDR3 in DNA: TGTGCCAGTAGACCACAGGGGGCGCAAGATCAGCCCCAGCATTTT. The chain employs TRBV19 and TRBJ1-5, with 9 bases aligning to TRBD1. The CDR3 is 15 amino acids. Trimming removed 6 bases from V and 5 bases from J; junction bases left unmatched: 8. Germline loops: CDR1 LNHDA, CDR2 SQIVND (reference sequence).

V usage is TRBV7-2 and J usage is TRBJ1-2; 7 bases are a match to TRBD1. Trimming removed 5 bases from V and 4 bases from J; junction bases left unmatched: 4. The CDR3 covers 13 residues. The germline CDR1 and CDR2 sequences are SGHTA and FQGNSA. CDR3 nucleotide sequence: TGTGCCAGCAGCACCCGGGACAGCTATGGCTACACCTTC. Translating gives CASSTRDSYGYTF. Complete variable domain (other parts from reference TRBV7-2 and TRBJ1-2): GAGVSQSPSNKVTEKGKDVELRCDPISGHTALYWYRQSLGQGLEFLIYFQGNSAPDKSGLPSDRFSAERTGGSVSTLTIQRTQQEDSAVYLCASSTRDSYGYTFGSGTRLTVV.

The chain couples TRBV14 to TRBJ1-1; the D is unclear. Germline V gene sequence: CDR1 SGHDN, CDR2 FVKESK. The ends were cut back, 0 bases at V and 10 bases at J, with 18 bases in the middle. The CDR3 is 15 amino acids. CDR3 protein: CASSQDILTVEVAFF. DNA of the CDR3: TGTGCCAGCAGCCAAGATATATTGACGGTCGAGGTAGCTTTCTTT.

A single count supports this clone. This sequence joins TRBV7-9 and TRBJ2-1, with 10 bases lining up with TRBD2. Germline V lookup: CDR1 SEHNR, CDR2 FQNEAQ (reference sequence). V was clipped by 4 bases and J by 6 bases; unmatched bases: 12. The CDR3 runs 17 residues. DNA for the CDR3: TGTGCCAGCAGCTCCCCCCAGCGGGGGGGACCCCGCAATGAGCAGTTCTTC. Translation gives CASSSPQRGGPRNEQFF.

The genes are TRBV19 and TRBJ2-6; possible D gene TRBD1, 6 bases. With 7 bases removed from V and 3 bases from J, the gap between germline ends came to 22 bases. There are 18 residues in the CDR3. From germline, CDR1 is LNHDA and CDR2 SQIVND (reference sequence). The DNA for the CDR3 is TGTGCCAGTAACCTTCCTGGGACATCAAAGAGTGGGGCCAACGTCCTGACTTTC. This translates into CASNLPGTSKSGANVLTF.

The chain has TRBV4-2 and TRBJ1-4, with D possibly matching TRBD1 (5 bases). Per germline, CDR1 LGHNA and CDR2 YNFKEQ. The CDR3 is 16 residues long. The V end lost 1 base, the J end lost 7 bases, and 16 bases lay between the germline ends. CDR3 in amino acids: CASSQVGGVAGEKLFF. DNA of the CDR3: TGTGCCAGCAGCCAAGTGGGAGGGGTTGCTGGTGAAAAACTGTTTTTT.

This clone was counted between two and nine times. Here the CDR3 reads CASSTLLNSPLHF. The CDR3 DNA reads as TGTGCCAGTAGTACCCTACTTAATTCACCCCTCCACTTT. This chain uses TRBV19 with TRBJ1-6, with D uncertain. Germline V CDR1 and CDR2: LNHDA, SQIVND (reference sequence). Deletions cut 4 bases from V and 6 bases from J, with 7 bases between. There are 13 residues in the CDR3. Based on the CDR3 plus reference TRBV19 and TRBJ1-6, the full variable domain is DGGITQSPKYLFRKEGQNVTLSCEQNLNHDAMYWYRQDPGQGLRLIYYSQIVNDFQKGDIAEGYSVSREKKESFPLTVTSAQKNPTAFYLCASSTLLNSPLHFGNGTRLTVT.

This chain connects TRBV12-3 or TRBV12-4 to TRBJ1-6; D call uncertain. The germline V and J ends were trimmed by 3 bases and 10 bases, with 10 bases remaining between them. The CDR3 extends over 13 amino acids. The CDR3 protein is CASSFGVGSPLHF. The CDR3 bases are TGTGCCAGCAGTTTCGGTGTGGGCTCACCCCTCCACTTT.

The V call is TRBV24-1, the J call TRBJ2-1; 7 bases agree with TRBD2. V lost 3 bases, J lost 5 bases, and 3 bases stayed unmatched. Germline V gives CDR1 KGHDR, CDR2 SFDVKD. The CDR3 sequence is 14 residues long. CDR3 loop: CATSDPGGDNEQFF. The CDR3 DNA reads as TGTGCCACCAGTGATCCGGGAGGCGACAATGAGCAGTTCTTC.

This rearrangement joins TRBV6-5 to TRBJ1-5; D remains ambiguous. The V end lost 8 bases, the J end lost 2 bases, and 16 bases lay between the germline ends. The CDR3 covers 15 residues. Per the germline V gene, CDR1 is MNHEY and CDR2 is SVGAGI. The CDR3, as DNA: TGTGCCAGCGCCCAAGGAGGGTCTGGCAATCAGCCCCAGCATTTT. Its protein product is CASAQGGSGNQPQHF.

The chain employs TRBV5-5 and TRBJ2-5, with 10 bases matching TRBD1. Unmatched junction bases numbered 6, after V lost 0 bases and J lost 4 bases. CDR1 is SGHKS and CDR2 is YYEKEE in the germline V gene (reference sequence). This CDR3 is built from 16 residues. This CDR3 reads CASSLAPTGGRETQYF. CDR3 DNA sequence: TGTGCCAGCAGCTTGGCTCCGACAGGGGGCAGAGAGACCCAGTACTTC.

The chain joins TRBV3-1 (or the pseudogene TRBV3-2) to TRBJ2-6; no definite D call. The CDR3 loop spans 16 amino acids. The V gene lost 0 bases and the J gene lost 2 bases, with 8 bases spanning the gap. The germline V gene has CDR1 LGHDT and CDR2 YNNKEL (reference sequence). The CDR3 DNA sequence: TGTGCCAGCAGCCAAGACCTTATTACTGGGGCCAACGTCCTGACTTTC. Translation gives CASSQDLITGANVLTF.

V gene TRBV6-5 combines with J gene TRBJ2-7; 9 nucleotides align to TRBD2. CDR3 length: 15 amino acids. V trimming: 3 bases; J trimming: 5 bases; junction bases outside the gene matches: 8. Germline CDR1 and CDR2: MNHEY and SVGAGI. The CDR3 nucleotides are TGTGCCAGCAGTTATACGGCGGGGGGGCCTCACGAGCAGTACTTC. Amino acids: CASSYTAGGPHEQYF.

The rearrangement links TRBV19 to TRBJ1-5; TRBD1 matches 10 bases. Germline assignment: CDR1 LNHDA and CDR2 SQIVND (reference sequence). V lost 7 bases and J lost 7; bases outside the gene matches: 10. There are 15 residues in the CDR3. CDR3 residues: CASKLLDRGQQPQHF. The CDR3 nucleotides read TGTGCCAGTAAACTCCTAGACAGGGGGCAACAGCCCCAGCATTTT. Filled out from reference TRBV19 and TRBJ1-5, the complete variable domain reads DGGITQSPKYLFRKEGQNVTLSCEQNLNHDAMYWYRQDPGQGLRLIYYSQIVNDFQKGDIAEGYSVSREKKESFPLTVTSAQKNPTAFYLCASKLLDRGQQPQHFGDGTRLSIL.

On this clone: Other DNA variants within this sample encode the same CDR3. The CDR3 loop reads CASSRQGPRTEAFF. CDR3 DNA: TGTGCCAGCAGCCGACAGGGACCGCGGACTGAAGCTTTCTTT. This chain connects TRBV2 to TRBJ1-1, with 7 nucleotides matching TRBD1. This CDR3 is built from 14 residues. J lost 5 bases, V lost 6 bases, and 9 bases had no gene match. Looked up from germline, CDR1 is SNHLY and CDR2 is FYNNEI.

This clone was found once. This chain joins TRBV3-1 (or the pseudogene TRBV3-2) and TRBJ1-1; D is unclear. Germline V gene sequence: CDR1 LGHDT, CDR2 YNNKEL (reference sequence). The CDR3 sequence is 12 residues long. V was clipped by 4 bases and J by 8 bases, with 11 bases between them. The CDR3 nucleotides are TGTGCCAGCAGCCGCGGGAACGGAGAAGCTTTCTTT. Translating it yields CASSRGNGEAFF.

In this sample, this clone turned up a few times. The V call is TRBV7-3, the J call TRBJ2-6; D gene unclear. V lost 2 bases and J lost 0, with 11 bases in between. This CDR3 comprises 17 residues. CDR1 and CDR2 from the germline V gene are SGHTA and FQGTGA. In DNA, the CDR3 is TGTGCCAGCAGCTTATCTCCGGTAACCTCTGGGGCCAACGTCCTGACTTTC. Translated, it gives CASSLSPVTSGANVLTF.

The chain uses TRBV19 and TRBJ1-2; 8 bases are shared with TRBD1. Germline CDR1 LNHDA, CDR2 SQIVND (reference sequence). V shed 7 bases, J shed 5 bases, and the junction held 9 bases outside the gene matches. This CDR3 comprises 14 residues. The CDR3 DNA reads TGTGCCAGTACCTTAACCGGGACAGGATATGGCTACACCTTC. Encoded protein: CASTLTGTGYGYTF.